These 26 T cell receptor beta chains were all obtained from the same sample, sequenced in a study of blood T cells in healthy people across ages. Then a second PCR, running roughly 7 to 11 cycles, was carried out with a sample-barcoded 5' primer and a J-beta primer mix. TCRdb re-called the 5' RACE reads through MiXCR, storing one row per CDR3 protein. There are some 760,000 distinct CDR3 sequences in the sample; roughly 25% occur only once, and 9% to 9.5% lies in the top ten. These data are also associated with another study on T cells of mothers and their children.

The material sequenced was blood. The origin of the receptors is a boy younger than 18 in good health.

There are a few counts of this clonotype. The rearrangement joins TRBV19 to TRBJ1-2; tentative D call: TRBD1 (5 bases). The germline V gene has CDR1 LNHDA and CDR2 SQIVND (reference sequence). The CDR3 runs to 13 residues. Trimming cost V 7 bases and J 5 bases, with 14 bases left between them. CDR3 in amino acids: CASTEQAPYGYTF. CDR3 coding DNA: TGTGCCAGTACTGAACAGGCCCCTTATGGCTACACCTTC.

In DNA, the CDR3 is TGTGCCATCAGTGAGTATTCTCAGAGCTCCTACGAGCAGTACTTC. This sequence encodes CAISEYSQSSYEQYF. The chain recombines TRBV10-3 with TRBJ2-7; D not resolved. CDR1 and CDR2 (germline): ENHRY, SYGVKD. The CDR3 length is 15 residues. With 1 base removed from V and 0 bases from J, the gap between germline ends came to 10 bases.

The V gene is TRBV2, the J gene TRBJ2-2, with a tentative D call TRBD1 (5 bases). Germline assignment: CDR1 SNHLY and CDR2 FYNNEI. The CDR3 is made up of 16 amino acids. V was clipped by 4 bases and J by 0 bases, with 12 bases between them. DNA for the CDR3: TGTGCCAGCAGTGGAAGGGGCAGACCGAACACCGGGGAGCTGTTTTTT. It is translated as CASSGRGRPNTGELFF.

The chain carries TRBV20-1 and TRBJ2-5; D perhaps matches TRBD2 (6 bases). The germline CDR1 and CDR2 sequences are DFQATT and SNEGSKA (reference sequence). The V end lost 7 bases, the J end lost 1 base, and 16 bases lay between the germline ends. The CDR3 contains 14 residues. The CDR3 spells CSVPGGTTQETQYF. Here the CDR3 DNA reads TGCAGTGTTCCCGGGGGAACAACCCAAGAGACCCAGTACTTC.

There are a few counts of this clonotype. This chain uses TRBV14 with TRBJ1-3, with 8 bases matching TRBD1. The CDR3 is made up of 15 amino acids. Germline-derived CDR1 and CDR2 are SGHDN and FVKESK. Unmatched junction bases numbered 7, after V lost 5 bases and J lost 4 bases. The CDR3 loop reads CASSTRQGTGNTIYF. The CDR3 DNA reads TGTGCCAGCAGCACCCGACAGGGGACGGGAAACACCATATATTTT.

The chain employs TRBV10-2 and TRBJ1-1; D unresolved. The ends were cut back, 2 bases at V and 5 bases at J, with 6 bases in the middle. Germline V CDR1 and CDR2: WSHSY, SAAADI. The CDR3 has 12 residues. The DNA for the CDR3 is TGCGCCAGCAGTGAGCCGGGAACTGAAGCTTTCTTT. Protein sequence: CASSEPGTEAFF.

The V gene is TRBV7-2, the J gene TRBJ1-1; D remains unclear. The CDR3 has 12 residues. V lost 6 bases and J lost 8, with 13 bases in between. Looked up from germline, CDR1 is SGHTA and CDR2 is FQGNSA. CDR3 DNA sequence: TGTGCCAGCAGTTTTAGGGCCCGCGAAGCTTTCTTT. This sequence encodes CASSFRAREAFF. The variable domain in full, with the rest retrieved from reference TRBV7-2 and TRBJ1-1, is GAGVSQSPSNKVTEKGKDVELRCDPISGHTALYWYRQSLGQGLEFLIYFQGNSAPDKSGLPSDRFSAERTGGSVSTLTIQRTQQEDSAVYLCASSFRAREAFFGQGTRLTVV.

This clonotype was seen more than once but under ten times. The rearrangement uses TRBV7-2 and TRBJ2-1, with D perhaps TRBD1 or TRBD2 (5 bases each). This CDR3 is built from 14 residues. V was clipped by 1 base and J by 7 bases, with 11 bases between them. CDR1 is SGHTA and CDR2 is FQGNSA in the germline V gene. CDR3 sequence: CASSLGPGRNEQFF. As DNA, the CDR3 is TGTGCCAGCAGCTTAGGCCCGGGACGGAATGAGCAGTTCTTC.

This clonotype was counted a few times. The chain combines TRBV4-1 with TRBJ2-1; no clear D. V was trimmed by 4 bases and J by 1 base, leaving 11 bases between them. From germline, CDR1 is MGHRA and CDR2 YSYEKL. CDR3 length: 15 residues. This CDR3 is CASSPLQSSYNEQFF. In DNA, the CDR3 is TGCGCCAGCAGCCCCCTACAGAGTTCCTACAATGAGCAGTTCTTC.

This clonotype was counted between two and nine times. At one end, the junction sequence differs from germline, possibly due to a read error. CDR3 sequence: CGSSPSDRYYGYTF. The CDR3 bases are TGTGGCAGCAGCCCGTCGGACAGATACTATGGCTACACCTTC. This chain joins TRBV12-3 or TRBV12-4 and TRBJ1-2; a weak D match, TRBD1 (6 bases). CDR3 length equals 14 residues.

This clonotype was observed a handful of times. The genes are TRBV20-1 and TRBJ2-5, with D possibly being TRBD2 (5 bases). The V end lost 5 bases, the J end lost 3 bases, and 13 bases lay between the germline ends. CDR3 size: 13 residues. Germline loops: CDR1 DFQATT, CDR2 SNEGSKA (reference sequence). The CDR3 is CSASQVGEETQYF. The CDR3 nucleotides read TGCAGTGCTTCTCAGGTGGGAGAAGAGACCCAGTACTTC.

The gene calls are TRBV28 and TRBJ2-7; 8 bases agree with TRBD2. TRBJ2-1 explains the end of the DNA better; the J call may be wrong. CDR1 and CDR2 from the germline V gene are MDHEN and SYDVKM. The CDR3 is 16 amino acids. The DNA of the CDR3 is TGTGCCAGCAGTCCAGAGCGGGAGATGAGATACAATGAGCAGTTCTTC. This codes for CASSPEREMRYNEQFF.

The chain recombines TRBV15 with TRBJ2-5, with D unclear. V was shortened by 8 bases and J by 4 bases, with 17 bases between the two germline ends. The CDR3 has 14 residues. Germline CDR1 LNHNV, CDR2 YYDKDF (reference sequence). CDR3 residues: CATGVVRVGETQYF. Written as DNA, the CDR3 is TGTGCCACCGGGGTGGTAAGGGTTGGAGAGACCCAGTACTTC.

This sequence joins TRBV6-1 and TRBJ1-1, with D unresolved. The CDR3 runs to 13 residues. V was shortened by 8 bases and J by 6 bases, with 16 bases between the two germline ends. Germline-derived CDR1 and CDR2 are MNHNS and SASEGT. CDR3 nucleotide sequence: TGTGCCAGCGGAGAAACTGGAGGAGCTGAAGCTTTCTTT. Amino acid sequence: CASGETGGAEAFF.

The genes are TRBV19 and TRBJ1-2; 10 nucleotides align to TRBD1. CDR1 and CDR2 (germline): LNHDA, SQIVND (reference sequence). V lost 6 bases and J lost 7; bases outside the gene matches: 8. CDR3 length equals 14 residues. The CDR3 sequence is CASSTQTGGGGYTF. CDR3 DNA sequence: TGTGCCAGTAGCACCCAGACAGGGGGCGGTGGCTACACCTTC.

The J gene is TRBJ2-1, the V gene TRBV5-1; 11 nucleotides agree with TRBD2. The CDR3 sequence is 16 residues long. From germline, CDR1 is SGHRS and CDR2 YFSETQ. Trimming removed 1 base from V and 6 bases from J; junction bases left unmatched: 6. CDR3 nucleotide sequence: TGCGCCAGCAGCTTGCGTCGCCTAGCGGGAGGCAATGAGCAGTTCTTC. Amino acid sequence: CASSLRRLAGGNEQFF.

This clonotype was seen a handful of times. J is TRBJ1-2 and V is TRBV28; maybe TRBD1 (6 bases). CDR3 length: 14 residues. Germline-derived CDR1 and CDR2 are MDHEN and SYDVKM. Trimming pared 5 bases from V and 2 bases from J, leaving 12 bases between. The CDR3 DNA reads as TGTGCCAGCAGTACCGAGGACAGAAACTATGGCTACACCTTC. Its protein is CASSTEDRNYGYTF.

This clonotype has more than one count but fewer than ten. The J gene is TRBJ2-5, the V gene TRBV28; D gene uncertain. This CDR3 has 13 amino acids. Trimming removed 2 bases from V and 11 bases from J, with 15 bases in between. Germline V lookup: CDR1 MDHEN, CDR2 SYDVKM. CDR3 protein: CASSLPSQLEQYF. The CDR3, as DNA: TGTGCCAGCAGTTTACCGTCGCAGTTGGAGCAGTACTTC.

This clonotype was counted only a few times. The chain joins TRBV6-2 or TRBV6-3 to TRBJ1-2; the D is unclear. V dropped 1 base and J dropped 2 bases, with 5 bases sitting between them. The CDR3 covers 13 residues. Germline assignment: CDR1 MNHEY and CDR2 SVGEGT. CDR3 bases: TGTGCCAGCAGTTACTACGAAAACTATGGCTACACCTTC. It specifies CASSYYENYGYTF.

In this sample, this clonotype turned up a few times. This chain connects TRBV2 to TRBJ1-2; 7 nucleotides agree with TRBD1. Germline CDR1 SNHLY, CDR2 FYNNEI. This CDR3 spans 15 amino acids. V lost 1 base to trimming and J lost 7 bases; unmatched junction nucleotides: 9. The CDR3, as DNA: TGTGCCAGCAGTGAAGTAGAGGGGGCCGTGAGTGGCTACACCTTC. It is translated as CASSEVEGAVSGYTF.

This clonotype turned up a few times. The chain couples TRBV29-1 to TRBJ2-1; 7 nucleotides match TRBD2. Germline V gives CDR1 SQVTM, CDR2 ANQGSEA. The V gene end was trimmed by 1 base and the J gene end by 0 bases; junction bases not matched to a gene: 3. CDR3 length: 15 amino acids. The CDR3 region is CSVEGGSDSYNEQFF. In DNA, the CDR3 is TGCAGCGTTGAAGGCGGGAGCGACTCCTACAATGAGCAGTTCTTC.

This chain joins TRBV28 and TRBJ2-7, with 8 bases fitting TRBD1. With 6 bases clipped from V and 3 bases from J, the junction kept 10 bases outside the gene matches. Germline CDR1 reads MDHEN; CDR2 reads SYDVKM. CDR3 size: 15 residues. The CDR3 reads CASSSPTGAYYEQYF. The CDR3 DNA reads TGTGCCAGCAGCTCTCCGACAGGGGCGTACTACGAGCAGTACTTC.

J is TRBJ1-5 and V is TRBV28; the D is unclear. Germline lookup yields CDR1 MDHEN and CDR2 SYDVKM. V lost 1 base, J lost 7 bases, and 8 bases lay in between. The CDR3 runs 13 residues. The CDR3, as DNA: TGTGCCAGCAGTTTATTGGAATACCAGCCCCAGCATTTT. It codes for CASSLLEYQPQHF.

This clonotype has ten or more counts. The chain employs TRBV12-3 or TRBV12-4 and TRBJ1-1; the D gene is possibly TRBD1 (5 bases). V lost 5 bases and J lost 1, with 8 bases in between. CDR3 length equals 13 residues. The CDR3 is CASSKTGNTEAFF. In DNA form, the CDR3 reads TGTGCCAGCAGTAAAACAGGGAACACTGAAGCTTTCTTT.

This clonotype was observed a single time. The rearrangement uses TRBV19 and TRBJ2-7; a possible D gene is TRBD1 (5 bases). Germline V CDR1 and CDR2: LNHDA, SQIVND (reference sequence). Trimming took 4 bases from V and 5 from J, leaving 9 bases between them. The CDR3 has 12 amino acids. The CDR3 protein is CASSTAGNEQYF. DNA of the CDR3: TGTGCCAGTAGTACAGCAGGGAACGAGCAGTACTTC.

CDR3 loop: CASSQQQGTEAFF. In DNA form, the CDR3 reads TGTGCCAGCAGCCAACAACAGGGGACTGAAGCTTTCTTT. The genes are TRBV7-3 and TRBJ1-1; 7 bases fit TRBD1. This CDR3 has 13 amino acids. The germline CDR1 and CDR2 sequences are SGHTA and FQGTGA. After removal of 5 bases from V and 5 bases from J, the junction contained 5 bases not matched to a gene.